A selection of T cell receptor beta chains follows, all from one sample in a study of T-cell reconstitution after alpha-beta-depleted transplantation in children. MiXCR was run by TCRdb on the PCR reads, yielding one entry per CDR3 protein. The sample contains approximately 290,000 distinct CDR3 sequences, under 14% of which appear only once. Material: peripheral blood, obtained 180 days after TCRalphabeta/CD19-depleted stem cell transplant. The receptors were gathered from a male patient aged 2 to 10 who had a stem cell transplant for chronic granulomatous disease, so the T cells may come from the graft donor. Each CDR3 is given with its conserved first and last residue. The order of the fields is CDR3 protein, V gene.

CASSQRFNTGELFF	TRBV5-4
CSARDLGTEAFF	TRBV20-1
CAIRNSGNSYEQYF	TRBV10-3
CASSYSQITQETQYF	TRBV6-5
CSAREVRGLSSYNEQFF	TRBV20-1
CASSFAFWDSSYEQYF	TRBV11-2
CASSEASAQGSPNEQFF	TRBV2
CASSHNSGRKTNEQFF	TRBV18
CASSQVGGVGELFF	TRBV3-1
CSVSDSPTQPQHF	TRBV29-1
CSVSTSGAANEQFF	TRBV29-1
CASSSILPETQYF	TRBV5-1
CASSSSLETQYF	TRBV6-4
CASSVGAGKETQYF	TRBV9
CASSLLGVKDVLTF	TRBV5-6
CASSLRTSGTSIVTDTQYF	TRBV11-2
CASRSPRTGQLYEQYF	TRBV6-2/TRBV6-3
CRTSGDRSDHEQFF	TRBV20-1
CASSLDTRSRGGSTGELFF	TRBV11-2
CASSPSGQGGYEQYF	TRBV9
CASSRRGGQGAYEQYF	TRBV3-1
CASSLHGNTEAFF	TRBV12-3/TRBV12-4
CASSQDTGSRQYF	TRBV4-2
CSARDVGNTEAFF	TRBV20-1
CASSQGQTGRSGETQYF	TRBV4-1
CASTPSDTQYF	TRBV12-3/TRBV12-4
CASSLGFGISYEQYF	TRBV5-6
CASRGLAGGYEQYF	TRBV6-5
CAWSSTRGRGVNEQYF	TRBV30
CASSLDRTFGAPNQPQHF	TRBV7-6
CATPRGEPGQGTGELFF	TRBV27
CASSPLSGGPLKETQYF	TRBV18
CASRTGGELFF	TRBV19
CASSFFHGRTSGTHNEQFF	TRBV7-2
CASSSISGRGYNEQFF	TRBV12-3/TRBV12-4
CASSIGPGYEQYF	TRBV12-3/TRBV12-4
CATSPGSGANVLTF	TRBV28
CSARLGSTYEQYF	TRBV20-1
CASSIVAQGGEQYF	TRBV19
CASSPILGGQQFF	TRBV7-6
CASTPGTSGSNEQFF	TRBV7-9
CASSLLASPYNEQFF	TRBV7-9
CASSHRVDEQFF	TRBV4-1
CASSLDNGILPGELFF	TRBV7-8
CASRPDRGMPTEAFF	TRBV6-1
CASSHSDGNEQFF	TRBV14
CASSYPGHNEQFF	TRBV12-3/TRBV12-4
CASSSGGILTDTQYF	TRBV3-1
CASSPGGSDYEQYF	TRBV12-3/TRBV12-4
CASSHAGSTSYEQYF	TRBV3-1
CASSQRPSMGANVLTF	TRBV11-2
CASSPPDHTGELFF	TRBV6-2/TRBV6-3
CSARASTLQETQYF	TRBV20-1
CAISGGTIPYNEQFF	TRBV10-3
CASTPGQFF	TRBV30